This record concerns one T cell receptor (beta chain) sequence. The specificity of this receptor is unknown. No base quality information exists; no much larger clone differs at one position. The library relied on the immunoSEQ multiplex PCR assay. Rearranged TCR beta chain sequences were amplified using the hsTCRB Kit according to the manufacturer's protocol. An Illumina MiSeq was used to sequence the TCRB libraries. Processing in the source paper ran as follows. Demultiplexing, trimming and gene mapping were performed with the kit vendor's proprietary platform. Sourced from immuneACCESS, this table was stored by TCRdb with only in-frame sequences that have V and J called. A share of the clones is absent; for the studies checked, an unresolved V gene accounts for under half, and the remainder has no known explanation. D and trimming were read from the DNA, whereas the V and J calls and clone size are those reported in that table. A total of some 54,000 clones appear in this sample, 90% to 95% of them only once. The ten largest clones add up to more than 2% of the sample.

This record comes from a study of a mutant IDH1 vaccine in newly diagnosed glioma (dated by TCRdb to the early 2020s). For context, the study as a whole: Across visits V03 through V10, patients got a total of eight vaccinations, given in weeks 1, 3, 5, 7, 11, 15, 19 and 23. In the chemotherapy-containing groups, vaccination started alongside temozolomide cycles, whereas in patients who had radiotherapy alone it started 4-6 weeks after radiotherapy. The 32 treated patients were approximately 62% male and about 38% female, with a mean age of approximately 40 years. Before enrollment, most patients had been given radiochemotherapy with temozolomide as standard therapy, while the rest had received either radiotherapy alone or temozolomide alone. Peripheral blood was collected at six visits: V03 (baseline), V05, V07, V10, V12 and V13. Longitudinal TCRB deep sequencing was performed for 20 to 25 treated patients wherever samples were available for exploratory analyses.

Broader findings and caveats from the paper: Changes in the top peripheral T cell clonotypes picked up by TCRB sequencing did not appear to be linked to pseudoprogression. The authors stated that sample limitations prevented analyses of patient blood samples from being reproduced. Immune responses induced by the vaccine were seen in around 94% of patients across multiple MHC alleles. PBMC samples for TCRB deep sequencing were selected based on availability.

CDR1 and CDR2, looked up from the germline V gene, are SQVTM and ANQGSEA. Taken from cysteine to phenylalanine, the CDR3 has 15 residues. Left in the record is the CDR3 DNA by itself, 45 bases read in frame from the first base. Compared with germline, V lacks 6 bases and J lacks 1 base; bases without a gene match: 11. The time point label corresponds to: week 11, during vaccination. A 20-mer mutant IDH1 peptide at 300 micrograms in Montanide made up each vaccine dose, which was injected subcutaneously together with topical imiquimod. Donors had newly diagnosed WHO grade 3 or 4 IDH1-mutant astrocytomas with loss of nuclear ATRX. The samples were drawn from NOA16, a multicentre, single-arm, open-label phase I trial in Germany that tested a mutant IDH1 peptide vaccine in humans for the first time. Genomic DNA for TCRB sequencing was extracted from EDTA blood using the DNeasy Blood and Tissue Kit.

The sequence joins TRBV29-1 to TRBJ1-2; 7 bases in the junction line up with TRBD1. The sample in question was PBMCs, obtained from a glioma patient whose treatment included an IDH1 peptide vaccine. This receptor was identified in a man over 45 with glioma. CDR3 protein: CSVGRLGQSNYGYTF. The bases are TGCAGCGTCGGCCGACTGGGACAGAGTAACTATGGCTACACCTTC.